This is a list of T cell receptor beta chains from one sample in a study of T cell changes during pregnancy in multiple sclerosis. Some clones are missing from TCRdb's copy, which holds only in-frame ones; the method was immunoSEQ multiplex PCR. The repertoire holds around 30,000 clones, with 90% as singletons. The sample consisted of CD8+ T cells from peripheral blood mononuclear cells, taken in the second trimester of pregnancy. All receptors derive from a female donor with multiple sclerosis, enrolled in a pregnancy study. CDR3s include the opening cysteine and the closing phenylalanine or tryptophan. The order of the fields is CDR3 DNA, CDR3 protein, V gene, CDR3 length, J gene, D gene, clone size. D genes are given only for firm matches. The size field is filled for only some rows; it gives once, few, many or a size class.

CDR3 DNA: TGTGCCAGCAGTTTATCAGCGGGGTACGAGCAGTACTTC; CDR3 protein: CASSLSAGYEQYF; V gene: TRBV27; CDR3 length: 13; J gene: TRBJ2-7; D gene: TRBD2; clone size: .
CDR3 DNA: TGTGCCAGCAGCAAAGAACTTCGGCAGGGGACAACCCAACCTTTTGGCCCCCCAGATACGCAGTATTTT; CDR3 protein: CASSKELRQGTTQPFGPPDTQYF; V gene: TRBV21-1; CDR3 length: 23; J gene: TRBJ2-3; D gene: .; clone size: .
CDR3 DNA: TGTGCCAGCAGCCCACTAGCGGGAGATTCAAAGACCCAGTACTTC; CDR3 protein: CASSPLAGDSKTQYF; V gene: TRBV7-8; CDR3 length: 15; J gene: TRBJ2-5; D gene: TRBD2; clone size: .
CDR3 DNA: TGTGCCAGCAGTAAATACGACAGCCCGGGAGGCTATGGCTACACCTTC; CDR3 protein: CASSKYDSPGGYGYTF; V gene: TRBV27; CDR3 length: 16; J gene: TRBJ1-2; D gene: .; clone size: .
CDR3 DNA: TGTGCCAGCAGCCCAGCTCGGGTTTCTAACTATGGCTACACCTTC; CDR3 protein: CASSPARVSNYGYTF; V gene: TRBV7-2; CDR3 length: 15; J gene: TRBJ1-2; D gene: .; clone size: .
CDR3 DNA: TGTGCTAGCAGCTTAGGTCCGGGACAGCAGAATGAGCAGTTCTTC; CDR3 protein: CASSLGPGQQNEQFF; V gene: TRBV7-7; CDR3 length: 15; J gene: TRBJ2-1; D gene: TRBD1; clone size: .
CDR3 DNA: TGTGCCAGCAGTTACAGCGGGGAGCAGTACTTC; CDR3 protein: CASSYSGEQYF; V gene: TRBV27; CDR3 length: 11; J gene: TRBJ2-7; D gene: .; clone size: .
CDR3 DNA: TGTGCCAGTATGCCCGGGGGCTCCTACGAGCAGTACTTC; CDR3 protein: CASMPGGSYEQYF; V gene: TRBV19; CDR3 length: 13; J gene: TRBJ2-7; D gene: .; clone size: .
CDR3 DNA: TGTGCCAGCCTTATCCTAGCGGGTGACACCGGGGAGCTGTTTTTT; CDR3 protein: CASLILAGDTGELFF; V gene: TRBV6-1; CDR3 length: 15; J gene: TRBJ2-2; D gene: TRBD2; clone size: few
CDR3 DNA: TGTGCCTGGAGTGTCCAGGGGCTACAAGAGACCCAGTACTTC; CDR3 protein: CAWSVQGLQETQYF; V gene: TRBV30; CDR3 length: 14; J gene: TRBJ2-5; D gene: .; clone size: .
CDR3 DNA: TGTGCCAGTAGTATCTACCGACTAGTGCCCTCAGATACGCAGTATTTT; CDR3 protein: CASSIYRLVPSDTQYF; V gene: TRBV19; CDR3 length: 16; J gene: TRBJ2-3; D gene: .; clone size: .
CDR3 DNA: TGTGCCACCCTAGGCCGGGGATACGAGCAGTACTTC; CDR3 protein: CATLGRGYEQYF; V gene: TRBV27; CDR3 length: 12; J gene: TRBJ2-7; D gene: .; clone size: .
CDR3 DNA: TGTGCCAGCAGCCCAAGCGGGAGCCCCTACGAGCAGTACTTC; CDR3 protein: CASSPSGSPYEQYF; V gene: TRBV5-6; CDR3 length: 14; J gene: TRBJ2-7; D gene: TRBD2; clone size: .
CDR3 DNA: TGTGCCAGCAGCCAATGGACAGATCAGCCCCAGCATTTT; CDR3 protein: CASSQWTDQPQHF; V gene: TRBV6-6; CDR3 length: 13; J gene: TRBJ1-5; D gene: .; clone size: .
CDR3 DNA: TGTGCCAGCAGCCCCCCGGACACCAAGGAAGAGACCCAGTACTTC; CDR3 protein: CASSPPDTKEETQYF; V gene: TRBV7-9; CDR3 length: 15; J gene: TRBJ2-5; D gene: .; clone size: .
CDR3 DNA: TGTGCCAGCGTTCCTCCTGGAGGGGTCATGGTAAATGAGCAGTTCTTC; CDR3 protein: CASVPPGGVMVNEQFF; V gene: TRBV2; CDR3 length: 16; J gene: TRBJ2-1; D gene: .; clone size: .
CDR3 DNA: TGCGCCAGCAGCCGCCTGAGGGACTACGAGCAGTACTTC; CDR3 protein: CASSRLRDYEQYF; V gene: TRBV4-1; CDR3 length: 13; J gene: TRBJ2-7; D gene: .; clone size: .
CDR3 DNA: TGTGCCAGCAGTTTATGGGCAGGGGGTTACGAGCAGTACTTC; CDR3 protein: CASSLWAGGYEQYF; V gene: TRBV28; CDR3 length: 14; J gene: TRBJ2-7; D gene: TRBD1; clone size: .
CDR3 DNA: TGCGCCAGCAGCCAATTGACAGGGACCGACACTGAAGCTTTCTTT; CDR3 protein: CASSQLTGTDTEAFF; V gene: TRBV4-3; CDR3 length: 15; J gene: TRBJ1-1; D gene: TRBD1; clone size: .
CDR3 DNA: TGTGCCAGCAGCTTCCCCTGGGGGCTAGCGGGAAGCAATGAGCAGTTCTTC; CDR3 protein: CASSFPWGLAGSNEQFF; V gene: TRBV5-8; CDR3 length: 17; J gene: TRBJ2-1; D gene: TRBD2; clone size: .
CDR3 DNA: TGTGCCAGCAGCTCCTCTTCGGTGCAGGGCGCTGAAGCTTTCTTT; CDR3 protein: CASSSSSVQGAEAFF; V gene: TRBV7-9; CDR3 length: 15; J gene: TRBJ1-1; D gene: .; clone size: .
CDR3 DNA: TGTGCCACCAGCAGAGATGGGTGGGGGGTTGGCCAGCCCCAGCATTTT; CDR3 protein: CATSRDGWGVGQPQHF; V gene: TRBV15; CDR3 length: 16; J gene: TRBJ1-5; D gene: .; clone size: once
CDR3 DNA: TGTGCCAGCAGTTTAAGAAACCTAGCGGGGGCCAGCTACGAGCAGTACTTC; CDR3 protein: CASSLRNLAGASYEQYF; V gene: TRBV28; CDR3 length: 17; J gene: TRBJ2-7; D gene: TRBD2; clone size: .
CDR3 DNA: TGCGCCAGCAGCCAATTATCGACTCTCCCGAGGAATGAGCAGTTCTTC; CDR3 protein: CASSQLSTLPRNEQFF; V gene: TRBV4-1; CDR3 length: 16; J gene: TRBJ2-1; D gene: .; clone size: few
CDR3 DNA: TGTGCCAGCAGCCGACAGGGGATGGCCAAAAACATTCAGTACTTC; CDR3 protein: CASSRQGMAKNIQYF; V gene: TRBV27; CDR3 length: 15; J gene: TRBJ2-4; D gene: TRBD1; clone size: .
CDR3 DNA: TGTGCCAGCAGCCAGGGACAGGGGGACTACAATGAGCAGTTCTTC; CDR3 protein: CASSQGQGDYNEQFF; V gene: TRBV6-5; CDR3 length: 15; J gene: TRBJ2-1; D gene: TRBD1; clone size: .
CDR3 DNA: TGTGCCTGGGAAACCCCGACTAGCGAGGGGGGGTATGAGCAGTTCTTC; CDR3 protein: CAWETPTSEGGYEQFF; V gene: TRBV30; CDR3 length: 16; J gene: TRBJ2-1; D gene: TRBD2; clone size: .
CDR3 DNA: TGTGCCAGCAGTGTAATTGTAGCGGGGATCCACAATGAGCAGTTCTTC; CDR3 protein: CASSVIVAGIHNEQFF; V gene: TRBV2; CDR3 length: 16; J gene: TRBJ2-1; D gene: TRBD2; clone size: .
CDR3 DNA: TGTGCCAGCAGCCAAGTTGGACTGAGCACAGATACGCAGTATTTT; CDR3 protein: CASSQVGLSTDTQYF; V gene: TRBV14; CDR3 length: 15; J gene: TRBJ2-3; D gene: .; clone size: .
CDR3 DNA: TGTGCCAGCAGTCCAACGGGACTAGCGGGTACGCAGTATTTT; CDR3 protein: CASSPTGLAGTQYF; V gene: TRBV27; CDR3 length: 14; J gene: TRBJ2-3; D gene: TRBD2; clone size: .
CDR3 DNA: TGTGCCAGCAGCTTAGAGTGGAGGGTCGGCTACACCTTC; CDR3 protein: CASSLEWRVGYTF; V gene: TRBV7-9; CDR3 length: 13; J gene: TRBJ1-2; D gene: .; clone size: .